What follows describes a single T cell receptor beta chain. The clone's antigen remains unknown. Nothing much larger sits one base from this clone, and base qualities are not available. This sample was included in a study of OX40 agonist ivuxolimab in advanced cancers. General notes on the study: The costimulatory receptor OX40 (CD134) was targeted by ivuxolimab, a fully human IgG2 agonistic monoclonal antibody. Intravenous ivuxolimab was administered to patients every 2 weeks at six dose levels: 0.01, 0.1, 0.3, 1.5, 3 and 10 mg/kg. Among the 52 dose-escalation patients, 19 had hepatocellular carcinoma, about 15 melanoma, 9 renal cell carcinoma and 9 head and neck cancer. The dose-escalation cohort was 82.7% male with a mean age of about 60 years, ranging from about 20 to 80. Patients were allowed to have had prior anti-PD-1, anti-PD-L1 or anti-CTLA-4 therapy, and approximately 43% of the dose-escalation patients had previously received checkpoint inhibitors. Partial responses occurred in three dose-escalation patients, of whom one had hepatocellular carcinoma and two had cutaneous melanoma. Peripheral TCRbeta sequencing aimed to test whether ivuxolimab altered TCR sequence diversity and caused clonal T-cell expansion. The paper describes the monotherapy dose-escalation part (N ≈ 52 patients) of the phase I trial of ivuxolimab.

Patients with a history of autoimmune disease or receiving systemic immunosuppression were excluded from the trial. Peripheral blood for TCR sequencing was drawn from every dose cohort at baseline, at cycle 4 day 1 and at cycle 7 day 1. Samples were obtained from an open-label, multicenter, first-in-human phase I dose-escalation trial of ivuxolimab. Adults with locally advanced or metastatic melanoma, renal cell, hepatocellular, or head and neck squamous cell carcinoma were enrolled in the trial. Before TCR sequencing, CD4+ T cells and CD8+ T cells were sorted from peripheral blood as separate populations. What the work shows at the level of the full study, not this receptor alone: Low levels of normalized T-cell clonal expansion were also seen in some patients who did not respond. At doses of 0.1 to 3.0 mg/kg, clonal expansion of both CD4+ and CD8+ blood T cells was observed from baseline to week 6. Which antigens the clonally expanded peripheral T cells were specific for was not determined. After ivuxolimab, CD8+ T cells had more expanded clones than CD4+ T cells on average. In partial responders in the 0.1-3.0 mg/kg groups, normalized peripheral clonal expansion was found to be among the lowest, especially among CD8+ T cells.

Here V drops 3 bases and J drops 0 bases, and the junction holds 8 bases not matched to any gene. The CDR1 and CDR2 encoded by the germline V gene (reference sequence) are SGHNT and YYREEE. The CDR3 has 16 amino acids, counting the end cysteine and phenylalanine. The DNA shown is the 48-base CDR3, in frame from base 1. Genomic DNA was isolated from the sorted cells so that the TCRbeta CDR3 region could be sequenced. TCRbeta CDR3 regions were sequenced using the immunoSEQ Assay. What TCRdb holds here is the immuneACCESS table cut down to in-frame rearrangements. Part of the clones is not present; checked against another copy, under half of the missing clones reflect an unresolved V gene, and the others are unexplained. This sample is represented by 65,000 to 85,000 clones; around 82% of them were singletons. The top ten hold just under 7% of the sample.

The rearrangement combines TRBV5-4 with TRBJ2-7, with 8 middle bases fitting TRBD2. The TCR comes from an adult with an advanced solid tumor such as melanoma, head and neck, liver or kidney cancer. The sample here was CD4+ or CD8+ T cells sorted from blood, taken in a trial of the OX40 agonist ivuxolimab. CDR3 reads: CASSSGGTVSSYEQYF. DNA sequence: TGTGCCAGCAGCTCGGGAGGGACGGTGAGCTCCTACGAGCAGTACTTC.